This is a list of T cell receptor beta chains from one sample in a study of blood T cell repertoires in COVID-19. Sequencing was performed with immunoSEQ multiplex PCR; in TCRdb, only in-frame clones are kept and a portion is missing. The sample holds some 360,000 clones; around nine tenths are singletons and the top ten take 3% to 4%. The specimen was peripheral blood. The source is a woman aged 60-75 years with COVID-19, enrolled during active disease. Both conserved end residues are trimmed from each CDR3. The order of the fields is CDR3 protein, V gene, J gene.

CDR3aa: ASSLKDQGARTGELF
v_gene: TRBV5-1
j_gene: TRBJ2-2

CDR3aa: ASSPFGGRTEAF
v_gene: TRBV3-1/TRBV3-2
j_gene: TRBJ1-1

CDR3aa: ASSLERGIGGQPQH
v_gene: TRBV28
j_gene: TRBJ1-5

CDR3aa: SARGPGGYGYT
v_gene: TRBV20-1
j_gene: TRBJ1-2

CDR3aa: ASSEGRTNYGYT
v_gene: TRBV6-4
j_gene: TRBJ1-2

CDR3aa: ASNGANYGYT
v_gene: TRBV6-5
j_gene: TRBJ1-2

CDR3aa: ASSPWGQGNSPLH
v_gene: TRBV18
j_gene: TRBJ1-6

CDR3aa: ASSSAGALSGANVLT
v_gene: TRBV5-1
j_gene: TRBJ2-6

CDR3aa: ASSQGLAGGHEQF
v_gene: TRBV3-1/TRBV3-2
j_gene: TRBJ2-1

CDR3aa: ASRRQGAGYGYT
v_gene: TRBV3-1/TRBV3-2
j_gene: TRBJ1-2

CDR3aa: AWSVGRGIGNQPQH
v_gene: TRBV30
j_gene: TRBJ1-5

CDR3aa: ASTLGHDQPQH
v_gene: TRBV12-3/TRBV12-4
j_gene: TRBJ1-5

CDR3aa: ASSPRLAAVGELF
v_gene: TRBV3-1/TRBV3-2
j_gene: TRBJ2-2

CDR3aa: ASSLQGGSNQPQH
v_gene: TRBV7-9
j_gene: TRBJ1-5